The clone carrying this T cell receptor beta chain was picked up many times. The antigen remains unidentified. This sample was included in a study of T cells in Graves' hyperthyroidism and ophthalmopathy. Study results and caveats: The majority of expanded thyroid clonotypes above 0.001 also appeared in blood.

Clinical symptoms, serum thyroxine and TRAb, thyroid ultrasound and orbital computed tomography were used for the diagnoses. Per the germline V gene, CDR1 is MDHEN and CDR2 is SYDVKM. The V end was cut by 5 bases, the J end by 3 bases, with 17 bases between. The CDR3 covers 15 residues. RNA transcripts served as the template for amplifying TCR beta CDR3 regions. First-round RT-PCR with HTBI primers amplified the TCR CDR3 region. TCRdb reanalysed the multiplex PCR reads using MiXCR and keeps one entry per CDR3 protein. The sample holds around 690,000 distinct CDR3 sequences; 17% are singletons and the top ten take roughly 16%.

The receptor was derived from a man in his fifties with Graves' hyperthyroidism. The chain uses TRBV28 and TRBJ2-7; TRBD1 might be the D (6 bases). The sample taken for sequencing was blood. The CDR3 loop reads CASSPLTGYGYEQYF. Written as DNA, the CDR3 is TGTGCCAGCAGTCCCCTAACAGGGTATGGCTACGAGCAGTACTTC.